The rows below give T cell receptor beta chains drawn from one sample of a study of beta chain features in type 1 diabetes. Sequenced by immunoSEQ multiplex PCR; TCRdb stores in-frame clones only, minus some. The sample holds 350,000 to 400,000 clones, less than 15% seen once. The source material was naive CD4+ T cells from blood. The receptors originated from a woman aged 18-29 years in good health. CDR3s include the opening cysteine and the closing phenylalanine or tryptophan. Each record gives: J gene, V gene, clone size, D gene, CDR3 length, CDR3 DNA, CDR3 protein. D genes are given only for firm matches. Clone size is stated in some rows and not others, as once, few, many or a class when expanded.

TRBJ2-5,TRBV2,few,.,13,TGTGCCAGCAGTCCCGACAGTCAAGAGACCCAGTACTTC,CASSPDSQETQYF
TRBJ1-5,TRBV28,few,TRBD1,13,TGTGCCATCACAGGGGATAGCAATCAGCCCCAGCATTTT,CAITGDSNQPQHF
TRBJ2-5,TRBV7-9,.,.,14,TGTGCCAGCAGCTTAGACGATAGAGGAGAGACCCAGTACTTC,CASSLDDRGETQYF
TRBJ2-7,TRBV15,.,TRBD2,15,TGTGCCACCAGCGACGGACTAGCGGGAACCTACGAGCAGTACTTC,CATSDGLAGTYEQYF
TRBJ2-7,TRBV7-9,.,.,14,TGTGCCAGCAGCTCGGGGACTGTCACCTACGAGCAGTACTTC,CASSSGTVTYEQYF
TRBJ1-2,TRBV7-9,.,.,13,TGTGCCAGCAGCTTAGACAGGAGCAACGGCTACACCTTC,CASSLDRSNGYTF
TRBJ1-2,TRBV7-9,.,.,15,TGTGCCAGCAGCTTAGCGTCGGGGGGCGACTATGGCTACACCTTC,CASSLASGGDYGYTF
TRBJ1-3,TRBV30,.,.,15,TGTGCCTGGAGTGTACGGTTAAACTCTGGAAACACCATATATTTT,CAWSVRLNSGNTIYF
TRBJ1-2,TRBV5-1,.,.,14,TGCGCCAGCAGCTTGGAATTTGCCAGGGCTGGCTACACCTTC,CASSLEFARAGYTF
TRBJ2-1,TRBV5-1,.,TRBD2,15,TGCGCCAGCAGCTATGGACTAGCGGGAGTCAATGAGCAGTTCTTC,CASSYGLAGVNEQFF
TRBJ2-7,TRBV7-2,.,.,16,TGTGCCAGCAGCTACCCCGGGAGAACCAAGGCCTACGAGCAGTACTTC,CASSYPGRTKAYEQYF
TRBJ2-1,TRBV4-1,few,TRBD2,18,TGCGCCAGCAGCCAAGTAGGGCTAGCGGGAGATCAGTACAATGAGCAGTTCTTC,CASSQVGLAGDQYNEQFF
TRBJ2-5,TRBV5-4,.,.,13,TGTGCCAGCAGCGAACAGGGACAAGAGACCCAGTACTTC,CASSEQGQETQYF
TRBJ2-7,TRBV18,.,.,14,TGTGCCAGCTCACCAGGGGCCGGTACCTACGAGCAGTACTTC,CASSPGAGTYEQYF
TRBJ2-1,TRBV7-9,.,.,15,TGTGCCAGCAGCTTAGCGGCGGAGATTTTCAATGAGCAGTTCTTC,CASSLAAEIFNEQFF
TRBJ2-7,TRBV28,few,.,17,TGTGCCAGCAGTTTAGGGGGTTTGGGCGGGAAGGTTTCCGAGCAGTACTTC,CASSLGGLGGKVSEQYF
TRBJ1-1,TRBV6-5,.,TRBD1,13,TGTGCCAGCAGTGTTGACAGGGGGCATGAAGCTTTCTTT,CASSVDRGHEAFF
TRBJ2-2,TRBV28,few,TRBD2,15,TGTGCCAGCAGTCTTACTAGCGGGTTCACCGGGGAGCTGTTTTTT,CASSLTSGFTGELFF
TRBJ2-7,TRBV25-1,.,.,14,TGTGCCAGCAACAAAGGGGGGGGGTCCTACGAGCAGTACTTC,CASNKGGGSYEQYF
TRBJ1-1,TRBV5-4,few,.,14,TGTGCCAGCAGCTTTGACAGGTTGAACACTGAAGCTTTCTTT,CASSFDRLNTEAFF
TRBJ2-3,TRBV7-2,.,TRBD2,15,TGTGCCAGCAGCCCTAAAGCGGGAGTCAGTGATACGCAGTATTTT,CASSPKAGVSDTQYF
TRBJ1-1,TRBV5-1,.,.,14,TGCGCCAGCACACCGGGACACCGGAACACTGAAGCTTTCTTT,CASTPGHRNTEAFF
TRBJ2-1,TRBV2,few,TRBD2,17,TGTGCCAGCAGTGAAGAGGTGGGGCGGGGGGGCTACAATGAGCAGTTCTTC,CASSEEVGRGGYNEQFF
TRBJ2-3,TRBV4-3,.,TRBD2,17,TGCGCCAGCAGCCAAGCTCCAGCGGGGTCTAGCACAGATACGCAGTATTTT,CASSQAPAGSSTDTQYF
TRBJ2-1,TRBV28,.,TRBD1,14,TGTGCCAGCAGGACAGGGGGCGCGCACAATGAGCAGTTCTTC,CASRTGGAHNEQFF
TRBJ1-1,TRBV19,.,TRBD1,14,TGTGCCAGTAGTCCCAGACAGGGAGTCACTGAAGCTTTCTTT,CASSPRQGVTEAFF
TRBJ2-1,TRBV2,.,.,14,TGTGCCAGCAGTGAGACTTACTCCTACAATGAGCAGTTCTTC,CASSETYSYNEQFF
TRBJ1-5,TRBV19,.,.,15,TGTGCCAGTAGCCACGAGTCTTCAGGTATTCAGCCCCAGCATTTT,CASSHESSGIQPQHF
TRBJ2-7,TRBV4-2,once,.,14,TGTGCCAGCAGCCAAGGTGGCGGCTCCTACGAGCAGTACTTC,CASSQGGGSYEQYF
TRBJ2-6,TRBV7-2,few,.,17,TGTGCCAGCAGCTTAATGGCGCGGGATACTGGGGCCAACGTCCTGACTTTC,CASSLMARDTGANVLTF
TRBJ2-5,TRBV5-1,few,.,15,TGCGCCAGCAGCTTGGGCGCAGCTAGAAAAGAGACCCAGTACTTC,CASSLGAARKETQYF
TRBJ2-7,TRBV9,.,TRBD1,13,TGTGCCAGCAGCGGTGGGACAGCCTACGAGCAGTACTTC,CASSGGTAYEQYF
TRBJ1-1,TRBV5-1,few,.,14,TGCGCCAGCAGCTTGACCAACAGGGAAGGTGAAGCTTTCTTT,CASSLTNREGEAFF
TRBJ2-3,TRBV15,.,TRBD1,17,TGTGCCACCAGCAGAGAACGGGACAGCCGTCTCACAGATACGCAGTATTTT,CATSRERDSRLTDTQYF
TRBJ1-1,TRBV5-1,few,.,15,TGCGCCAGCAGCTTGGCTTCCGGGAAGAACACTGAAGCTTTCTTT,CASSLASGKNTEAFF
TRBJ1-4,TRBV25-1,few,TRBD1,15,TGTGCCAGCAGTGAGCGACAGGGAGAAAGGGAAAAACTGTTTTTT,CASSERQGEREKLFF
TRBJ1-2,TRBV28,few,TRBD1,14,TGTGCCAGTCGGGACAGTTCGATCAACTATGGCTACACCTTC,CASRDSSINYGYTF